The present T cell receptor (beta chain) was sequenced within a study of blood T cell repertoires in COVID-19. Study-wide background: The origin of the acute and convalescent COVID-19 samples was the United States, Italy and Spain. T cells, B-cell-depleted T cells, or PBMCs supplied cDNA or gDNA.

In the original analysis: Amplification with reference gene primers provided the estimates of nucleated cell counts. TCRdb keeps only in-frame clones here, not all; method: immunoSEQ multiplex PCR. V and J calls and clone size are those listed in that table; D and trimming were worked out from the DNA. Counted here are approximately 350,000 clones, approximately 86% occurring once; the ten biggest clones make up roughly 7.2%. The ends lost 6 bases at V and 5 bases at J; junction bases unmatched: 4. Per germline, CDR1 MNHNY and CDR2 SVGAGI (reference sequence). CDR3 length: 14 residues. Patients at the Seattle site were enrolled during active infection and followed longitudinally.

This chain links TRBV6-6 with TRBJ2-1; the match to TRBD1 covers 10 bases. Sequencing used peripheral blood. This receptor was taken from an older woman with COVID-19, enrolled during active disease. CDR3 in DNA: TGTGCCAGCAGCCGGACAGGGGGTGACAATGAGCAGTTCTTC. Translating gives CASSRTGGDNEQFF.